The subject of this entry is one T cell receptor (beta chain). It has no known antigen specificity. The cysteine opens and the phenylalanine closes a CDR3 of 14 amino acids. The nucleotide record is missing. CDR1 is given as MNHEY and CDR2 as SVGEGT, both from the germline V gene. This entry belongs to a study of CXCR3-negative and CXCR3-positive naive CD8 T cells (dated by TCRdb to between 2018 and 2021). Regarding the complete study: In total, approximately 130 million TRB reads were obtained, or roughly 1.5 +/- 0.3 million reads per library. Diversity and physicochemical repertoire analyses covered eleven to twelve donors pooled from two independent experiments. TRBV-TRBJ cluster analysis included naive subsets from roughly 5 donors and memory cells from 3 donors. Broader findings and caveats from the paper: Naive CXCR3-negative and CXCR3-positive cells from the same donor showed similar TRBV-TRBJ usage, whereas memory cells showed distinct patterns. Because surface CD5, which is linked to self-reactivity in mice, was comparable between the naive subsets, TCR interaction strength was also inferred from TRB CDR3 physicochemical properties. Both naive subsets had comparably high repertoire diversity, while memory CD8+ T cells had much lower repertoire diversity. Freshly isolated PBMCs were used for most assays because CXCR3 expression partially decreased after cryopreservation. Compared with CXCR3-negative naive cells, CXCR3-positive naive cells had TRB CDR3s with higher hydrophobicity (lower Kidera factor 4), lower energy, and higher strength and volume indices.

This sample was sequenced with a NextSeq 550. The Human TCR Profiling Kit (MiLaboratory) was used to make UMI-labeled 5' RACE TRB cDNA libraries. cDNA synthesis used the entire amount of extracted RNA, and PCR amplification then used the entire amount of cDNA produced. Libraries were prepared in parallel using an identical number of PCR cycles. In the authors' own workflow: MIGEC and MiXCR extracted about 53,000 +/- 10,000 unique UMI-labeled TRB cDNA molecules per library, requiring at least two reads per UMI. On average, roughly 40,000 +/- 10,000 functional in-frame TRB CDR3 nucleotide clonotypes lacking stop codons were found per library. After downsampling to 5000 UMI-labeled TRB molecules per sample, diversity metrics such as normalized Shannon-Wiener and Chao1 were calculated in VDJtools. VDJtools computed clonotype-size-weighted physicochemical properties of the central five CDR3 residues: interaction energy, strength, volume and Kidera factor 4. Based on TCRdb reprocessing of the reads, there is one entry per CDR3 protein sequence, and DNA is missing. Here the V and J calls rest on TCRdb's processing, not on the authors' analysis. This sample's records show some 130,000 distinct CDR3 sequences. Of the sample, roughly 0.3% is held by the ten largest clones.

For every CD8+ T cell subset, 250,000 to 300,000 cells were flow-sorted straight into RLT lysis buffer, and each subset was sorted in triplicate. To keep memory contaminants out, a stringent definition of naive CD8+ T cells was applied: CD45RO-CCR7+CD27+CD95-. Peripheral blood mononuclear cells were isolated from buffy coats by standard density gradient centrifugation. Naive CXCR3-negative and CXCR3-positive CD8+ T cells were flow-sorted on a FACSAria III. Total RNA was extracted from sorted cells with an RNeasy Mini Kit. The receptor chain draws on TRBV6-2 or TRBV6-3 and TRBJ2-1; TCRdb designates TRBD2, a call that cannot be tested without DNA. The TCR sequence derives from a human donor in good health. Some clones in this sample may be carry-over from other donors' samples. The sample comprised naive CXCR3- CD8+ T cells from blood. Per the publication, the cell subset or site label means: CD45RO-CCR7+CD27+CD95- naive CD8+ T cells lacking CXCR3 (TNR3-). The CDR3 in this case is CASREASGVNEQFF.